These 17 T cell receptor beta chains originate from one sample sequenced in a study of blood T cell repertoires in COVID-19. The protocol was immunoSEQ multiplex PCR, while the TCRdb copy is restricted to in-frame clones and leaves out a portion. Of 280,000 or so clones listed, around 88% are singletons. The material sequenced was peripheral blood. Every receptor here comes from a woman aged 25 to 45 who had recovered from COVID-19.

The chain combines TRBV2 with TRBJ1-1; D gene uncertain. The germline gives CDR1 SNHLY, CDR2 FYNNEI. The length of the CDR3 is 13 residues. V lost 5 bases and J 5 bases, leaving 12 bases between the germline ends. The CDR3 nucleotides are TGTGCCAGCAGTTTCGGGGAGGAGACTGAAGCTTTCTTT. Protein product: CASSFGEETEAFF.

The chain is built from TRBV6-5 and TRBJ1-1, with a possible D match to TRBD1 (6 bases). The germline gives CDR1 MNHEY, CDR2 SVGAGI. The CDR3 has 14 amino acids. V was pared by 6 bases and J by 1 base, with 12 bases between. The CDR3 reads CASRPGQKNTEAFF. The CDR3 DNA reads TGTGCCAGCAGGCCGGGACAAAAGAACACTGAAGCTTTCTTT.

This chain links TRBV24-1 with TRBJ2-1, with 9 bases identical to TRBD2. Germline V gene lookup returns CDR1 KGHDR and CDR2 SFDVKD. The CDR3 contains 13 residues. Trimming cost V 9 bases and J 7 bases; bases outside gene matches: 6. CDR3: CATSSGRRNEQFF. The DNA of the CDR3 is TGTGCCACCTCCAGCGGGAGGAGGAATGAGCAGTTCTTC.

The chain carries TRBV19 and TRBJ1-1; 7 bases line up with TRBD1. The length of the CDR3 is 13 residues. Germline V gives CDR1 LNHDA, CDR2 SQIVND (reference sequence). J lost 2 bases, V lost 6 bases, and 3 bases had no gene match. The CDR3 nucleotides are TGTGCCAGTAGGCGGGACAGAAACACTGAAGCTTTCTTT. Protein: CASRRDRNTEAFF.

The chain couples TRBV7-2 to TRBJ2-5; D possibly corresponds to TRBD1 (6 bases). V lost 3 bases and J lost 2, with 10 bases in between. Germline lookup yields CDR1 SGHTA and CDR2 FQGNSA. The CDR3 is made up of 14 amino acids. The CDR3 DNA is TGTGCCAGCAGCTTCAACAGGGATCAAGAGACCCAGTACTTC. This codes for CASSFNRDQETQYF.

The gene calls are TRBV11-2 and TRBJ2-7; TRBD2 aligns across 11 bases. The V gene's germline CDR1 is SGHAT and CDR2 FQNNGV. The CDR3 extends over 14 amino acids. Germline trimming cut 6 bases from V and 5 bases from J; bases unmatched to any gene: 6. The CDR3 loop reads CASSFSGRANEQYF. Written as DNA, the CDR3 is TGTGCCAGCAGTTTTAGCGGGAGGGCCAACGAGCAGTACTTC.

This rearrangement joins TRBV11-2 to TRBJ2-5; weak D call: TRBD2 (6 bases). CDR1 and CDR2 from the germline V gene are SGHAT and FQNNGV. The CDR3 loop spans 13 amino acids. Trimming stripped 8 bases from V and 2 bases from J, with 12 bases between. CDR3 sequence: CASRKLAQETQYF. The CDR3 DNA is TGTGCCAGCCGTAAACTAGCACAAGAGACCCAGTACTTC.

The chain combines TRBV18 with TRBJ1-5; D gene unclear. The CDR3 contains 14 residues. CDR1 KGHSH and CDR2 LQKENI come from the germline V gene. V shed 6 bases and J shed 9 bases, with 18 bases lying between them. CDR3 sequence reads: CASSPSISSGPQHF. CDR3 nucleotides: TGTGCCAGCTCCCCCTCGATATCCAGCGGGCCCCAGCATTTT.

CDR3 protein: CASSWSGALNTGELFF. The CDR3 bases are TGTGCCAGCAGTTGGAGCGGGGCGTTGAACACCGGGGAGCTGTTTTTT. The chain has TRBV27 and TRBJ2-2; 7 bases line up with TRBD2. The germline CDR1 and CDR2 sequences are MNHEY and SMNVEV (reference sequence). The CDR3 runs to 16 residues. V shed 4 bases and J 1 base; nucleotides not matched to a gene: 6.

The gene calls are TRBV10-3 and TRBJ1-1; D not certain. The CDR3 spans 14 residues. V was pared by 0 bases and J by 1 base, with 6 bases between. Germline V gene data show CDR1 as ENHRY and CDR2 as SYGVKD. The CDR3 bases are TGTGCCATCAGTGAGTCGACGGGGAACACTGAAGCTTTCTTT. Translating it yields CAISESTGNTEAFF.

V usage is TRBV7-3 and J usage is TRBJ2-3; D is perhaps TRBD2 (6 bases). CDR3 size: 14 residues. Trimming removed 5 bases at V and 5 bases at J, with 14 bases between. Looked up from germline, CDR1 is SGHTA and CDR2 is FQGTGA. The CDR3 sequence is CASSPTPGGDTQYF. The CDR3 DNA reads TGTGCCAGCAGCCCCACGCCCGGGGGAGATACGCAGTATTTT.

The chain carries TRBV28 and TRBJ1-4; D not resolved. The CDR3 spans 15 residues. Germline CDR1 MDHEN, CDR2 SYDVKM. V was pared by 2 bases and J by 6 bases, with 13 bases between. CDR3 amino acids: CASSLPRQLDEKLFF. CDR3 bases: TGTGCCAGCAGTTTACCTCGTCAGCTAGATGAAAAACTGTTTTTT.

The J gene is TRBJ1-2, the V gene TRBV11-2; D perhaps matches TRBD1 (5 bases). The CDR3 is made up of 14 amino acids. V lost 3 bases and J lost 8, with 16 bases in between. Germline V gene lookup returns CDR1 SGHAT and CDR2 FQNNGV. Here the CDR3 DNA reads TGTGCCAGCAGCTTTATTGGGGGGACTACGGGCTACACCTTC. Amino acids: CASSFIGGTTGYTF. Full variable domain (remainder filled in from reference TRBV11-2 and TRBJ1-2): EAGVAQSPRYKIIEKRQSVAFWCNPISGHATLYWYQQILGQGPKLLIQFQNNGVVDDSQLPKDRFSAERLKGVDSTLKIQPAKLEDSAVYLCASSFIGGTTGYTFGSGTRLTVV.

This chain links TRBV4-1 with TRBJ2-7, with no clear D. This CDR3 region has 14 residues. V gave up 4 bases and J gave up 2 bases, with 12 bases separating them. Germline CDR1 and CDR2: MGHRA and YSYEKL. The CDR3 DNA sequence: TGCGCCAGCAGCCCACAGCTTAGGCCCTACGAGCAGTACTTC. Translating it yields CASSPQLRPYEQYF.

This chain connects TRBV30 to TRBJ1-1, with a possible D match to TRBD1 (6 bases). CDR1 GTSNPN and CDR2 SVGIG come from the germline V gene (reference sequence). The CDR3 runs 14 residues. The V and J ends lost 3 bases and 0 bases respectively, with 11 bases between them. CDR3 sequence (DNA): TGTGCCTGGAGCAAGAACAGGGTGAACACTGAAGCTTTCTTT. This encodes CAWSKNRVNTEAFF.

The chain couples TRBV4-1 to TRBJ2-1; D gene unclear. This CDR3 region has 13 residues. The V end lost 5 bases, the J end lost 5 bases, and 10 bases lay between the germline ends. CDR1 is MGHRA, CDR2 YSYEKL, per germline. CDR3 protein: CASSELTDNEQFF. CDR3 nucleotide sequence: TGCGCCAGCAGCGAATTGACTGACAATGAGCAGTTCTTC.

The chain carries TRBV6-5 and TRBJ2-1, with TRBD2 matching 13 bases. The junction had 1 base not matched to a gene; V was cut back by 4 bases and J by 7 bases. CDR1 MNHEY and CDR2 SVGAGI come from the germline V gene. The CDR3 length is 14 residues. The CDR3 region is CASSWGLAGNEQFF. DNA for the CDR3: TGTGCCAGCAGTTGGGGACTAGCGGGAAATGAGCAGTTCTTC.